These T cell receptor beta chains were read from a single sample in a study of shared clonotypes between healthy human individuals. TCRdb's copy holds only in-frame clones and misses some; the assay was immunoSEQ multiplex PCR. The data contain some 2,400,000 clones, around 95% of them singletons. Sequencing used naive CD4+ T cells sorted from blood. Source of these receptors: a man between 18 and 35 years old in good health. Each CDR3 is given with its conserved first and last residue. The D gene is left open where the match is weak. Size is omitted from some rows. Given values are once, few, many or a class for expanded clones.

D gene,clone size,J gene,V gene,CDR3 protein,CDR3 DNA
-,few,TRBJ2-5,TRBV11-2,CASSFGRQETQYF,TGTGCCAGCAGCTTTGGCAGGCAAGAGACCCAGTACTTC
TRBD1,-,TRBJ1-5,TRBV19,CASGTGAINQPQHF,TGTGCCAGTGGGACAGGGGCGATCAATCAGCCCCAGCATTTT
-,-,TRBJ2-7,TRBV5-1,CASTWGSGWAEQYF,TGCGCCAGCACCTGGGGGAGTGGTTGGGCGGAGCAGTACTTC
TRBD2,-,TRBJ2-3,TRBV28,CASSRILAGFSTDTQYF,TGTGCCAGCAGCCGAATCCTAGCGGGGTTTAGCACAGATACGCAGTATTTT
-,-,TRBJ1-2,TRBV5-1,CASSLGDATPRGYTF,TGCGCCAGCAGCTTAGGGGACGCGACACCGCGTGGCTACACCTTC
-,-,TRBJ1-5,TRBV6-5,CASSPDRDQPQHF,TGTGCCAGCAGCCCCGACAGAGACCAGCCCCAGCATTTT
-,-,TRBJ1-1,TRBV6-5,CASSRRDTEAFF,TGTGCCAGCAGTCGCAGGGACACTGAAGCTTTCTTT
TRBD1,-,TRBJ1-4,TRBV4-1,CASSQSGTGAGEKLFF,TGCGCCAGCAGCCAGTCCGGGACAGGGGCTGGGGAAAAACTGTTTTTT
TRBD1,-,TRBJ2-7,TRBV6-1,CASDRDRGYEQYF,TGTGCCTCCGACCGGGACAGGGGCTACGAGCAGTACTTC
-,-,TRBJ2-7,TRBV12-5,CASGPGQMDEQYF,TGTGCTAGTGGCCCAGGACAGATGGACGAGCAGTACTTC
-,-,TRBJ2-1,TRBV7-2,CASFSLPGLNNNEQFF,TGTGCCAGTTTTTCTCTACCGGGACTGAACAACAATGAGCAGTTCTTC
-,once,TRBJ1-6,TRBV9,CASSDRVANSPLHF,TGTGCCAGCAGCGACCGGGTCGCAAATTCACCCCTCCACTTT
-,-,TRBJ1-4,TRBV6-5,CASSYSGPYEKLFF,TGTGCCAGCAGTTACTCAGGGCCATATGAAAAACTGTTTTTT
-,-,TRBJ2-3,TRBV5-1,CASSSGVLADTQYF,TGCGCCAGCAGCTCAGGGGTTTTGGCAGATACGCAGTATTTT
-,-,TRBJ1-1,TRBV19,CASRRGNTEAFF,TGTGCCAGTAGGAGGGGGAACACTGAAGCTTTCTTT
-,-,TRBJ2-6,TRBV5-1,CASSLTNSGANVLTF,TGCGCCAGCAGCTTGACAAACTCTGGGGCCAACGTCCTGACTTTC
TRBD2,-,TRBJ2-1,TRBV30,CAWSVRLAEYNEQFF,TGTGCCTGGAGTGTTAGACTAGCGGAATACAATGAGCAGTTCTTC
TRBD1,-,TRBJ1-6,TRBV19,CASSDRGGSYNSPLHF,TGTGCCAGTAGCGACAGGGGTGGTTCCTATAATTCACCCCTCCACTTT
TRBD2,-,TRBJ2-3,TRBV12-5,CASGLIIAGEATDTQYF,TGTGCTAGTGGTTTGATAATAGCGGGAGAAGCCACAGATACGCAGTATTTT
-,-,TRBJ2-7,TRBV25-1,CASSGKAGATYEQYF,TGTGCCAGCAGTGGTAAGGCGGGGGCTACCTACGAGCAGTACTTC
-,-,TRBJ1-4,TRBV2,CASKRGLNEKLFF,TGTGCCAGCAAGAGGGGCCTCAATGAAAAACTGTTTTTT
TRBD1,-,TRBJ2-7,TRBV10-3,CAITQGANRYEQYF,TGTGCCATCACCCAGGGGGCGAATCGGTACGAGCAGTACTTC
TRBD1,-,TRBJ2-7,TRBV5-1,CASRLGQDYEQYF,TGCGCCAGCAGATTAGGACAGGACTACGAGCAGTACTTC
-,once,TRBJ2-5,TRBV7-2,CASSSNTAETQYF,TGTGCCAGCAGCTCCAACACGGCAGAGACCCAGTACTTC
-,-,TRBJ2-3,TRBV19,CASSMFPASSTDTQYF,TGTGCCAGTAGTATGTTTCCTGCCTCTAGCACAGATACGCAGTATTTT
TRBD2,-,TRBJ2-7,TRBV10-3,CAISLNRTSAIFSYEQYF,TGTGCCATCAGCCTCAACCGTACTAGCGCAATATTCTCCTACGAGCAGTACTTC
-,-,TRBJ2-2,TRBV6-5,CASSRAPTGELFF,TGTGCCAGCAGCCGGGCCCCCACCGGGGAGCTGTTTTTT
-,-,TRBJ2-7,TRBV27,CASRYRALSYEQYF,TGTGCCAGCAGGTACAGGGCTCTCTCCTACGAGCAGTACTTC
-,-,TRBJ1-6,TRBV6-6,CATRDASPLHF,TGTGCCACCAGAGACGCTTCACCCCTCCACTTT
-,-,TRBJ2-3,TRBV19,CASSISWRAGTDTQYF,TGTGCCAGTAGTATTAGTTGGCGAGCGGGCACAGATACGCAGTATTTT
TRBD1,-,TRBJ2-2,TRBV6-6,CASRVRTGDTGELFF,TGTGCCAGCAGGGTTCGGACAGGGGACACCGGGGAGCTGTTTTTT
-,-,TRBJ1-1,TRBV9,CASSPSSHPSNTEAFF,TGTGCCAGCAGCCCATCCAGCCACCCCTCAAACACTGAAGCTTTCTTT
-,-,TRBJ2-1,TRBV7-2,CASSFQGGASYNEQFF,TGTGCCAGCAGCTTCCAGGGGGGCGCAAGTTACAATGAGCAGTTCTTC